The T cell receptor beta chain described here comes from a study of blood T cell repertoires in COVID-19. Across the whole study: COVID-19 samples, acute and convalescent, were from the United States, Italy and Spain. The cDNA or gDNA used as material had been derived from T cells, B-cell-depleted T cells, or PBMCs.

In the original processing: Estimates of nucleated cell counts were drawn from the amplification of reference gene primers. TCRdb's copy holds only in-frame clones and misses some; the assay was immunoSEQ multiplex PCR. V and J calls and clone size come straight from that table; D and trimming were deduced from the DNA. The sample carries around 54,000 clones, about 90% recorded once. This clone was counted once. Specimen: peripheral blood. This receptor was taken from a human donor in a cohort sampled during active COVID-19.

The CDR3 nucleotides read TGTGCCAGCAGCCGAGCGGGTTTCTACAATGAGCAGTTCTTC. Protein: CASSRAGFYNEQFF. V and J are TRBV27 and TRBJ2-1; D is possibly TRBD2 (6 bases). V gave up 6 bases and J gave up 3 bases, with 12 bases separating them. The CDR3 covers 14 residues. The germline V gene encodes CDR1 MNHEY and CDR2 SMNVEV (reference sequence).